This TCR beta chain originates from a study of blood T cells in healthy people across ages. General study results and limits: Aged donors had fewer naive CD4+ cells and lower diversity than long-lived donors.

Healthy Caucasian individuals from Russia aged about 6 to 100 were enrolled as donors. Isolated per sample were at least 6 million PBMCs. As regards this clonotype: Its antigen remains unknown.

CDR1 SGHRS and CDR2 YFSETQ come from the germline V gene. J was trimmed by 4 bases and V by 2 bases; bases with no gene match: 6. The CDR3 has 14 residues. A second PCR, run for roughly 7 to 12 cycles, used a sample-barcoded 5' primer plus a J-beta primer mix. Every cDNA was tagged by a template-switch adaptor with 12 random nucleotides. TCRdb reprocessed the 5' RACE reads with MiXCR, giving one entry per CDR3 protein. The table lists about 1.4 million distinct CDR3 sequences, almost 60% of them singletons. The TCR originated in a man younger than 35 in good health. The chain joins TRBV5-1 to TRBJ2-7, with 7 nucleotides matching TRBD1. The sequenced sample was blood. CDR3 amino acids: CASSFEGGGYEQYF. As DNA, the CDR3 is TGCGCCAGCAGCTTTGAAGGGGGCGGTTACGAGCAGTACTTC.